The T cell receptor (beta chain) under discussion was sequenced for a study of T cell responses to AZD1222 COVID-19 vaccine (dated by TCRdb to the early 2020s). With respect to the entire study: Because spike-specific TCR depth and breadth did not differ between the two schedules, AZD1222 recipients who got a second dose at roughly 4 weeks were pooled with those who got a second dose at roughly 12 weeks. TCR sequencing covered roughly 230 trial participants: 207 given two doses of AZD1222 and approximately 25 given two doses of MenACWY control vaccine. Trial participants were enrolled into age subgroups of 18-55, 56-69 and 70-plus years, which contained around 140, 26 and 57 TCR-sequenced participants, respectively. What the research found in general, with its limitations: The vaccine-associated CD4 TCRs covered the entire spike protein, and the dominant responses fell in regions 160-218 and 743-854. Participants were mostly white British and included more females than males, and it was suggested by the authors that clonal diversity may have been underestimated. Epitopes outside the regions mutated in the B.1.351 and B.1.1.7 variants were reportedly recognized by nearly half of the unique spike-specific TCRs. A significant rise in spike-specific TCR breadth and depth was observed after two AZD1222 doses relative to day 0 and relative to MenACWY recipients. No day 14 peak-response samples were available, so repertoires were characterized only after the peak T cell response. In the small 56-69-year group, the increase in depth fell short of significance, most likely because of low power. Only 5 to 7 AZD1222 recipients were SARS-CoV-2 seropositive at baseline, limiting conclusions about previously exposed vaccinees.

From the cysteine up to the phenylalanine, the CDR3 has a length of 15 residues. Here the CDR3 DNA is all that survives: 45 bases in frame from base 1. Trimming at the junction amounts to 6 bases on V and 2 bases on J, and the germline ends lie 15 bases apart. The germline V gene supplies CDR1 SNHLY and CDR2 FYNNEI. The CDR3 regions of human TCRbeta chains were subjected to immunosequencing. The authors processed their data as follows. TCRs in the repertoires were compared against a reference library of SARS-CoV-2-specific TCRs that had been generated with the MIRA antigen-specificity platform. Breadth meant the fraction of unique TCRs that were SARS-CoV-2-associated, whereas depth meant the fraction of total T cells that were SARS-CoV-2-associated. Using the MIRA data, each spike-specific TCR was mapped to the spike region that the TCR reacts to and placed in a CD4 or CD8 class. Log10-transformed breadth and depth values were compared by one-way ANOVA with Sidak's multiple comparisons tests. TCRdb provides this immuneACCESS table in a form limited to in-frame rearrangements. Some clones are lacking; in checked studies, under half of them reflect an unresolved V gene, and why the rest are absent is not known. V, J and clone size reflect that table, while D and trimming were determined from the DNA. The sample table holds 90,000 to 150,000 clones, of which less than 90% were seen once. About 10% of the sample is in the top ten clones.

Comments on this clone: There is no known antigen for this receptor. No much larger clone exists at a distance of one base, and base qualities are not known.

The time point label of this sample denotes: baseline before first vaccination. The vaccinee samples were drawn from two UK trials, COV001 and COV002, one of which was a single-blind randomized controlled phase 2/3 trial testing AZD1222 (ChAdOx1 nCoV-19) in healthy adults. For TCRbeta chain sequencing, PBMC samples from trial participants were taken at day 0 and at day 28 after the second dose. This clonotype originated in an adult in good health. Recombination connected TRBV2 to TRBJ2-3; the D element could tentatively be TRBD1 or TRBD2, as 6 bases agree for each. The starting material was peripheral blood, obtained on day 0 of AZD1222 vaccination. The CDR3 region: CASRPLGGDTDTQYF. The DNA reads as follows: TGTGCCAGCAGGCCTTTGGGGGGCGACACAGATACGCAGTATTTT.